Below are 13 T cell receptor beta chains sequenced from a single sample in a study of cytomegalovirus exposure and HLA in healthy donors. Primers: 60 Vbeta forward and 13 Jbeta reverse. TCRdb's table, derived via immunoSEQ multiplex PCR, lists solely in-frame clones and lacks some. The table shows under 200,000 clones, with about 85% occurring only once. Sequencing was carried out using PBMCs. The origin of the receptors is a man aged 50 or older in good health and CMV-seronegative.

This rearrangement joins TRBV30 to TRBJ2-5; TRBD2 might be the D (7 bases). CDR1 GTSNPN and CDR2 SVGIG come from the germline V gene (reference sequence). The CDR3 is made up of 13 amino acids. V was trimmed by 0 bases and J by 14 bases, leaving 19 bases between them. CDR3 nucleotides: TGTGCCTGGAGTGTCGGAGGGGTCGGGGGGCAATACTTC. Translated: CAWSVGGVGGQYF.

The rearrangement uses TRBV11-3 and TRBJ1-3, with D unclear. Germline V lookup: CDR1 SGHNT, CDR2 YENEEA. CDR3 length: 12 residues. V was cut by 6 bases and J by 8 bases, with 11 bases left in between. The DNA for the CDR3 is TGTGCCAGCAGTCTAGCCGGGGACACCATATATTTT. Translating it yields CASSLAGDTIYF.

This chain connects TRBV6-1 to TRBJ1-3, with a weak D call TRBD1 (5 bases). This CDR3 is 13 amino acids long. V was clipped by 6 bases and J by 4 bases, with 10 bases between them. CDR1 is MNHNS and CDR2 is SASEGT in the germline V gene. CDR3 sequence: CASRTESGNTIYF. The CDR3 region has the DNA TGTGCCAGCAGGACAGAAAGCGGAAACACCATATATTTT.

This clone was detected once. V gene TRBV2 combines with J gene TRBJ2-7, with TRBD1 matching over 7 bases. The CDR3 has 15 amino acids. The germline CDR1 and CDR2 sequences are SNHLY and FYNNEI. The trim removed 4 bases at V and 4 bases at J, leaving 10 bases unmatched. DNA of the CDR3: TGTGCCAGCAGTGTGGGGACAGAGAGGAAATACGAGCAGTACTTC. Protein: CASSVGTERKYEQYF.

There are a few counts of this clone. The genes are TRBV18 and TRBJ2-7, with TRBD1 matching over 7 bases. Germline V gene lookup returns CDR1 KGHSH and CDR2 LQKENI. J lost 3 bases, V lost 4 bases, and 9 bases had no gene match. The CDR3 contains 15 residues. CDR3 in amino acids: CASSRTGTEFYEQYF. The CDR3 nucleotides read TGTGCCAGCTCACGGACCGGGACAGAGTTCTACGAGCAGTACTTC.

This chain connects TRBV6-5 to TRBJ2-3; 8 bases align to TRBD2. J gave up 5 bases and V 6 bases, and 7 bases lay outside the gene matches. The CDR3 is 14 residues long. The germline CDR1 and CDR2 sequences are MNHEY and SVGAGI. The CDR3 spells CASSPGLVLDTQYF. The CDR3 DNA sequence: TGTGCCAGCAGCCCGGGACTAGTCTTAGATACGCAGTATTTT.

This clone was seen a few times. The chain links TRBV7-9 to TRBJ1-1, with D perhaps TRBD1 (6 bases). V was clipped by 2 bases and J by 11 bases, with 15 bases between them. The CDR3 length is 13 residues. Germline V lookup: CDR1 SEHNR, CDR2 FQNEAQ (reference sequence). CDR3 sequence (DNA): TGTGCCAGCAGCTTATATACAGGGCAGGGGGCTTTCTTT. This gives the protein CASSLYTGQGAFF.

The chain uses TRBV6-5 and TRBJ2-3; 7 bases fit TRBD1. Germline loops: CDR1 MNHEY, CDR2 SVGAGI. This CDR3 is built from 15 residues. After removal of 3 bases from V and 2 bases from J, the junction contained 5 bases not matched to a gene. CDR3 nucleotide sequence: TGTGCCAGCAGTTATTCGGGACAGACCACAGATACGCAGTATTTT. Residues: CASSYSGQTTDTQYF.

About this clone: Other DNA sequences in this specimen translate into the identical CDR3. V usage is TRBV15 and J usage is TRBJ1-5; D call uncertain. The CDR3 is 12 amino acids. CDR1 is LNHNV and CDR2 is YYDKDF in the germline V gene (reference sequence). Deletions cut 0 bases from V and 6 bases from J, with 3 bases between. The CDR3 is CATSRDSQPQHF. The DNA for the CDR3 is TGTGCCACCAGCAGAGACTCTCAGCCCCAGCATTTT.

This chain links TRBV5-4 with TRBJ2-1; D is possibly TRBD2 (6 bases). Germline CDR1 reads SGHNT; CDR2 reads YYREEE (reference sequence). V lost 4 bases and J lost 7, with 15 bases in between. CDR3 length: 14 amino acids. CDR3 protein: CASSTPGERNEQFF. DNA of the CDR3: TGTGCCAGCAGCACCCCGGGGGAGAGGAATGAGCAGTTCTTC.

J is TRBJ2-5 and V is TRBV27; possible D gene TRBD2, 6 bases. CDR1 is MNHEY, CDR2 SMNVEV, per germline (reference sequence). V shed 3 bases and J shed 7 bases, with 12 bases lying between them. The CDR3 has 13 amino acids. CDR3 sequence reads: CASSFQGLGTQYF. The CDR3 coding sequence is TGTGCCAGCAGTTTTCAGGGACTTGGGACCCAGTACTTC.

V gene TRBV18 combines with J gene TRBJ2-2; TRBD1 is a possible D gene (5 bases). The CDR3 extends over 16 amino acids. V shed 6 bases and J shed 1 base, with 15 bases lying between them. Germline V lookup: CDR1 KGHSH, CDR2 LQKENI. The CDR3 bases are TGTGCCAGCTCGGCCCAAGGGGTTAAGAACACCGGGGAGCTGTTTTTT. Its protein product is CASSAQGVKNTGELFF.

The rearrangement links TRBV5-8 to TRBJ1-1, with TRBD1 identical over 7 bases. The length of the CDR3 is 13 residues. Germline trimming cut 1 base from V and 7 bases from J; bases unmatched to any gene: 4. Germline-derived CDR1 and CDR2 are SGHTS and YDEGEE. The CDR3 DNA reads TGTGCCAGCAGCTTGTGGACAGGCAGTGAAGCTTTCTTT. This translates into CASSLWTGSEAFF.